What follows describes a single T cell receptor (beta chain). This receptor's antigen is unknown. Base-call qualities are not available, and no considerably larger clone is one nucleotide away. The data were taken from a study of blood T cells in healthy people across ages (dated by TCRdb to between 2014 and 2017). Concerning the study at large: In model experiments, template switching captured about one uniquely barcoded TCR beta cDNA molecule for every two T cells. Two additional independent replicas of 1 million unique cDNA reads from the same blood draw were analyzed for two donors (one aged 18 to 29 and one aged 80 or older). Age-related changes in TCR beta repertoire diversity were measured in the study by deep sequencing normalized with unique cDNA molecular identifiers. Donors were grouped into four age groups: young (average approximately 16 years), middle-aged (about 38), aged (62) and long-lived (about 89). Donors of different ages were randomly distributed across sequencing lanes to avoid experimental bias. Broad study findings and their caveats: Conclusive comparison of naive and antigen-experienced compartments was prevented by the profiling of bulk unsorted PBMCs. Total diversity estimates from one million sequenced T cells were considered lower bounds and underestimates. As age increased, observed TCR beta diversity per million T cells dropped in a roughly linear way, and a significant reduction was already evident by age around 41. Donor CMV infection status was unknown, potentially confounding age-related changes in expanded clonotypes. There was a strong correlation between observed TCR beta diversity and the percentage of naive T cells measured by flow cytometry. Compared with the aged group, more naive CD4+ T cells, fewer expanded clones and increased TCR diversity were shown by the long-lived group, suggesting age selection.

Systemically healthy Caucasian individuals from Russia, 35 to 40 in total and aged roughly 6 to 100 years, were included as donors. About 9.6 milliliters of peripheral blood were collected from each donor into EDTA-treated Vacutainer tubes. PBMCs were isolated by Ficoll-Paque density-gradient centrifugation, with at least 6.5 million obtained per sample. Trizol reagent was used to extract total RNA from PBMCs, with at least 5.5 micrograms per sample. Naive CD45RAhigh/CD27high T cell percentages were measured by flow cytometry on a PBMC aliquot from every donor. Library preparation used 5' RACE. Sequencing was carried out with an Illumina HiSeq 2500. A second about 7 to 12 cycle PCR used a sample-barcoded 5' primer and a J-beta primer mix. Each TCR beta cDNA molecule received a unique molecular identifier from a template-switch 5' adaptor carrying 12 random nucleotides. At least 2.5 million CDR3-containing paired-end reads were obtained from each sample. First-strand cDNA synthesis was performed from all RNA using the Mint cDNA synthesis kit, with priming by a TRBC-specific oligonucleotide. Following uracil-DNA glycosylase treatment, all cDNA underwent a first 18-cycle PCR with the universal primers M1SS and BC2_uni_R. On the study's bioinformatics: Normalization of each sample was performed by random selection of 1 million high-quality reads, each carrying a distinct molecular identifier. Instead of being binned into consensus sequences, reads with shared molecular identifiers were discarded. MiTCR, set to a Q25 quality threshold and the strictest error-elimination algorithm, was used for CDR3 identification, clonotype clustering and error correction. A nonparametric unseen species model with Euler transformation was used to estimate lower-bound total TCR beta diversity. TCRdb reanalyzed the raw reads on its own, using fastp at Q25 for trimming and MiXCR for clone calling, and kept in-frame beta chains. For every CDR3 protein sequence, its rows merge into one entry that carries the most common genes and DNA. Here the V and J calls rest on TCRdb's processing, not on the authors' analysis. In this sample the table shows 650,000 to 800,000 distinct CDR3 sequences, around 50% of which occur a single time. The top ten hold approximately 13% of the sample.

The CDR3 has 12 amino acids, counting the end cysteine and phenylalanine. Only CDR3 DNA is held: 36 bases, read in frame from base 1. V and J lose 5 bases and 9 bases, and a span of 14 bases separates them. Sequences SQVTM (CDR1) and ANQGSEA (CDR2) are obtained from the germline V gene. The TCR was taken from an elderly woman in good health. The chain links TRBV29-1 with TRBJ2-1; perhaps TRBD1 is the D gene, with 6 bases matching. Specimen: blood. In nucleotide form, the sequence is TGCAGCGTTCGGGACACCCTCGTTGAGCAGTTCTTC. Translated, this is CSVRDTLVEQFF.